These 7 T cell receptor beta chains share one sample of origin, sequenced in a study of T cells after yellow fever vaccination. In TCRdb, the 5' RACE reads were re-called with MiXCR into one record per CDR3 protein. The sample lists hundreds of thousands of distinct CDR3 sequences, 3.6% occurring once. The material sequenced was PBMCs, taken on the day of the yellow fever booster vaccination. The receptor source for this set is a man between 18 and 29 years old who received the YFV17D yellow fever vaccine.

At least ten counts were recorded for this clonotype. This chain uses TRBV24-1 with TRBJ2-3; 9 bases align to TRBD1. With V trimmed by 3 bases and J by 4 bases, 7 bases remained unmatched. From germline, CDR1 is KGHDR and CDR2 SFDVKD. The length of the CDR3 is 16 residues. The CDR3 loop is CATSDRTGGAPDTQYF. In nucleotides, the CDR3 is TGTGCCACCAGTGATCGCACAGGGGGCGCCCCAGATACGCAGTATTTT.

There are a few counts of this clonotype. The J gene is TRBJ1-5, the V gene TRBV6-5; D gene ambiguous. Trimming removed 6 bases at V and 3 bases at J, with 6 bases between. Germline CDR1 and CDR2: MNHEY and SVGAGI. The CDR3 loop spans 12 amino acids. The CDR3 reads CASRGINQPQHF. CDR3 coding DNA: TGTGCCAGCAGGGGGATCAATCAGCCCCAGCATTTT.

This clonotype was seen ten or more times. The chain employs TRBV4-2 and TRBJ2-5, with TRBD2 identical over 10 bases. V dropped 0 bases and J dropped 3; count of bases not matched to a gene: 4. This CDR3 is 16 amino acids long. The V gene's germline CDR1 is LGHNA and CDR2 YNFKEQ. CDR3 sequence: CASSQDWLAGEETQYF. CDR3 DNA sequence: TGTGCCAGCAGCCAAGATTGGCTAGCGGGGGAAGAGACCCAGTACTTC.

This rearrangement joins TRBV25-1 to TRBJ2-5, with 9 bases lining up with TRBD1. This CDR3 has 16 amino acids. The germline V gene encodes CDR1 MGHDK and CDR2 SYGVNS. V trimming: 5 bases; J trimming: 5 bases; junction bases outside the gene matches: 12. In nucleotides, the CDR3 is TGTGCCAGCAGTTCAGGGGGACAGGGTCGGTTGGAGACCCAGTACTTC. It translates to CASSSGGQGRLETQYF.

This clonotype has a count of ten or more. This chain links TRBV4-3 with TRBJ1-6; TRBD1 aligns across 10 bases. CDR3 length equals 19 residues. J lost 8 bases, V lost 3 bases, and 16 bases had no gene match. Per germline, CDR1 LGHNA and CDR2 YSLEER. The CDR3: CASSHFPVRDRGWDSPLHF. As DNA, the CDR3 is TGCGCCAGCAGCCATTTCCCCGTCCGGGACAGGGGTTGGGATTCACCCCTCCACTTT.

This clonotype showed up many times. The chain recombines TRBV11-2 with TRBJ2-1; 8 nucleotides match TRBD2. V trimming: 0 bases; J trimming: 9 bases; junction bases outside the gene matches: 10. In germline, CDR1 is SGHAT, CDR2 FQNNGV. The CDR3 contains 16 residues. The CDR3: CASSLDRSGGGTEQFF. DNA for the CDR3: TGTGCCAGCAGCTTAGATCGGTCCGGGGGGGGTACTGAGCAGTTCTTC.

In this sample, this clonotype turned up a few times. The chain couples TRBV6-5 to TRBJ2-3; D call uncertain. The CDR3 sequence is 16 residues long. The V end lost 6 bases, the J end lost 4 bases, and 20 bases lay between the germline ends. Germline CDR1 and CDR2: MNHEY and SVGAGI. CDR3 loop: CASRNLATARPDTQYF. The CDR3 DNA sequence: TGTGCCAGCAGAAACCTTGCCACAGCACGTCCAGATACGCAGTATTTT.